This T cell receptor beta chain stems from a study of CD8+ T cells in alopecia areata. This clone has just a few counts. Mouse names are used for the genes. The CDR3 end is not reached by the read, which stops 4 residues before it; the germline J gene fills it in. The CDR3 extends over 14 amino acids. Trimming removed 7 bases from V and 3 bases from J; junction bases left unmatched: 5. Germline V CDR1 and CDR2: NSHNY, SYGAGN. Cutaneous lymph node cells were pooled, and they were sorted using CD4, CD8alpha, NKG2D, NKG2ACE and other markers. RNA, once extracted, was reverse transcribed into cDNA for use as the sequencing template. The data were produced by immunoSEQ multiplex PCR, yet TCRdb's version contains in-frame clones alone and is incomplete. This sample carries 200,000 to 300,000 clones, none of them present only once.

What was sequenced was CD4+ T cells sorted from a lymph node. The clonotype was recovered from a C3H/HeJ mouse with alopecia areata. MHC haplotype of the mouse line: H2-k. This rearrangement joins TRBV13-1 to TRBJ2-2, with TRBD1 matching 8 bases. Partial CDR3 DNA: TGTGCCAGCGGACAGGGTGTGGACACCGGG. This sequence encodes CASGQGVDTG. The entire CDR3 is CASGQGVDTGQLYF.